Presented here are 14 T cell receptor beta chains from one specimen sequenced in a study of OX40 agonist ivuxolimab in advanced cancers. Produced via immunoSEQ multiplex PCR; TCRdb's table is partial and in-frame only. This repertoire shows about 46,000 clones, approximately 90% found once; its top ten account for approximately 10%. The input for sequencing was CD4+ or CD8+ T cells sorted from blood, taken in a trial of the OX40 agonist ivuxolimab. Every receptor here comes from an adult with an advanced solid tumor such as melanoma, head and neck, liver or kidney cancer.

The genes are TRBV29-1 and TRBJ1-2, with 9 bases matching TRBD1. V lost 5 bases and J lost 10; bases outside the gene matches: 11. CDR1 is SQVTM, CDR2 ANQGSEA, per germline. The CDR3 has 13 residues. This CDR3 reads CSVTNGTGKPYTF. CDR3 DNA sequence: TGCAGCGTTACGAACGGGACAGGGAAGCCCTACACCTTC. The full variable domain, its missing parts supplied by reference TRBV29-1 and TRBJ1-2, is SAVISQKPSRDICQRGTSLTIQCQVDSQVTMMFWYRQQPGQSLTLIATANQGSEATYESGFVIDKFPISRPNLTFSTLTVSNMSPEDSSIYLCSVTNGTGKPYTFGSGTRLTVV.

The chain joins TRBV5-1 to TRBJ2-5; 7 bases fit TRBD1. The trim removed 0 bases at V and 0 bases at J, leaving 5 bases unmatched. The CDR3 runs 16 residues. In germline, CDR1 is SGHRS, CDR2 YFSETQ. As DNA, the CDR3 is TGCGCCAGCAGCTTGGGGGGACAGCTGTACCAAGAGACCCAGTACTTC. Translation gives CASSLGGQLYQETQYF.

J is TRBJ2-3 and V is TRBV6-6; TRBD1 agrees at 8 bases. The CDR3 covers 15 residues. Germline V gene lookup returns CDR1 MNHNY and CDR2 SVGAGI (reference sequence). The J segment lost 3 bases and the V segment lost 5 bases, leaving 7 bases of the junction unmatched. CDR3: CASSGQDRETDTQYF. The CDR3 DNA reads TGTGCCAGCAGTGGGCAGGACAGGGAAACAGATACGCAGTATTTT.

The chain combines TRBV7-8 with TRBJ1-5; the D is unclear. Trimming left V 5 bases short and J 7 bases short, with 12 bases between. The CDR3 spans 13 residues. Germline lookup yields CDR1 SGHVS and CDR2 FQNEAQ. Here the CDR3 DNA reads TGTGCCAGCAGCCCACTTACATGGCAGCCCCAGCATTTT. It specifies CASSPLTWQPQHF.

V gene TRBV5-1 combines with J gene TRBJ2-7, with D maybe TRBD1 (6 bases). Per germline, CDR1 SGHRS and CDR2 YFSETQ. Trimming took 4 bases from V and 2 from J, leaving 13 bases between them. The length of the CDR3 is 14 residues. As DNA, the CDR3 is TGCGCCAGCAGCCAACAGGGAGTCCCCTACGAGCAGTACTTC. Amino acids: CASSQQGVPYEQYF.

V usage is TRBV4-1 and J usage is TRBJ2-1; D is unresolved. V was clipped by 1 base and J by 5 bases, with 9 bases between them. CDR3 length: 14 residues. Germline CDR1 and CDR2: MGHRA and YSYEKL. In nucleotides, the CDR3 is TGCGCCAGCAGCCAAGGTACGGGCAACAATGAGCAGTTCTTC. Its protein product is CASSQGTGNNEQFF.

This clone has only a few counts. The J gene is TRBJ1-4, the V gene TRBV6-6; D is ambiguous. Germline V gene data show CDR1 as MNHNY and CDR2 as SVGAGI (reference sequence). Trimming stripped 7 bases from V and 0 bases from J, with 6 bases between. This CDR3 has 13 residues. CDR3 sequence: CASKAPTNEKLFF. In DNA, the CDR3 is TGTGCCAGCAAGGCACCAACTAATGAAAAACTGTTTTTT.

This clone was seen more than once but under ten times. The chain employs TRBV7-9 and TRBJ1-1, with unresolved D. The germline CDR1 and CDR2 sequences are SEHNR and FQNEAQ (reference sequence). The CDR3 consists of 14 residues. The ends were cut back, 5 bases at V and 2 bases at J, with 12 bases in the middle. The DNA for the CDR3 is TGTGCCAGCAGCCACGTTTCCGGTAACACTGAAGCTTTCTTT. This codes for CASSHVSGNTEAFF.

This clone is a singleton in its sample. The chain couples TRBV28 to TRBJ2-1, with 7 positions matching TRBD2. V shed 3 bases, J shed 6 bases, and the junction held 8 bases outside the gene matches. Germline-derived CDR1 and CDR2 are MDHEN and SYDVKM. The CDR3 contains 15 residues. CDR3 sequence (DNA): TGTGCCAGCAGTTTGTGGACTAGGCAGGTCAATGAGCAGTTCTTC. Encoded protein: CASSLWTRQVNEQFF. Combining the CDR3 with reference TRBV28 and TRBJ2-1 gives the whole variable domain DVKVTQSSRYLVKRTGEKVFLECVQDMDHENMFWYRQDPGLGLRLIYFSYDVKMKEKGDIPEGYSVSREKKERFSLILESASTNQTSMYLCASSLWTRQVNEQFFGPGTRLTVL.

This clone appeared once. The rearrangement links TRBV27 to TRBJ2-2; D not resolved. The germline V and J ends were trimmed by 8 bases and 2 bases, with 9 bases remaining between them. The CDR3 contains 13 residues. Germline CDR1 is MNHEY and CDR2 is SMNVEV (reference sequence). CDR3 residues: CASGSRNTGELFF. The DNA for the CDR3 is TGTGCCAGCGGCTCCCGTAACACCGGGGAGCTGTTTTTT.

On this clone: This CDR3 is also generated by other DNA sequences in the sample. V usage is TRBV6-1 and J usage is TRBJ2-3, with D perhaps TRBD2 (6 bases). From germline, CDR1 is MNHNS and CDR2 SASEGT. The CDR3 sequence is 15 residues long. Trimming removed 1 base at V and 3 bases at J, with 11 bases between. CDR3 DNA: TGTGCCAGCAGTGAAGTTGCGGGGAATACAGATACGCAGTATTTT. It codes for CASSEVAGNTDTQYF.

The V gene is TRBV28, the J gene TRBJ2-7; 8 bases line up with TRBD1. The J segment lost 3 bases and the V segment lost 8 bases, leaving 3 bases of the junction unmatched. The CDR3 consists of 12 residues. Germline loops: CDR1 MDHEN, CDR2 SYDVKM. The CDR3: CASGQGNYEQYF. The CDR3 DNA reads TGTGCCAGCGGACAGGGAAACTACGAGCAGTACTTC.

The rearrangement uses TRBV28 and TRBJ1-6, with D perhaps matching TRBD1 (6 bases). Trimming pared 8 bases from V and 1 base from J, leaving 12 bases between. CDR1 is MDHEN and CDR2 is SYDVKM in the germline V gene. The CDR3 loop spans 15 amino acids. This CDR3 reads CASSTGRSYNSPLHF. CDR3 coding DNA: TGTGCCAGCTCCACAGGGCGATCCTATAATTCACCCCTCCACTTT.

J is TRBJ1-1 and V is TRBV27; D not resolved. Germline V gene sequence: CDR1 MNHEY, CDR2 SMNVEV (reference sequence). Trimming left V 1 base short and J 4 bases short, with 10 bases between. The CDR3 is made up of 14 amino acids. The CDR3 DNA is TGTGCCAGCAGTTTATTAAGCGGGAGCACTGAAGCTTTCTTT. It codes for CASSLLSGSTEAFF.